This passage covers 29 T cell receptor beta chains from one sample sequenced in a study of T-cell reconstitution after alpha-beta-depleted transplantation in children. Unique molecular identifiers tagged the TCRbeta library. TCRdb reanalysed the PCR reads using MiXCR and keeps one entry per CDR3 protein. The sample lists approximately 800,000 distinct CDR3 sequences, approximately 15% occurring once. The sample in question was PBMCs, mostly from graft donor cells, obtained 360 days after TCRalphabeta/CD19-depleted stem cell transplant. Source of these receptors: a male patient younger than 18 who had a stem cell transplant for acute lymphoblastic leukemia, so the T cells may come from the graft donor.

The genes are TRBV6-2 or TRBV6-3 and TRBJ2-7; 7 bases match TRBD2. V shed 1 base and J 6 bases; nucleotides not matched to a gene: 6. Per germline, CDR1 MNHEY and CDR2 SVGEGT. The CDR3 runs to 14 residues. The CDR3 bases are TGTGCCAGCAGTTACTTCGGCGGGAGACGCGAGCAGTACTTC. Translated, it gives CASSYFGGRREQYF.

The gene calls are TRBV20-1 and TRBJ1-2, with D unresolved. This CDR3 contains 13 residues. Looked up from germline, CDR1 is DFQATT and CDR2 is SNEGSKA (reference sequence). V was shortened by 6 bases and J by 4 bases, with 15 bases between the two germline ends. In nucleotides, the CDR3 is TGCAGTGCAACCTCCGTCGGGTCCTATGGCTACACCTTC. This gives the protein CSATSVGSYGYTF.

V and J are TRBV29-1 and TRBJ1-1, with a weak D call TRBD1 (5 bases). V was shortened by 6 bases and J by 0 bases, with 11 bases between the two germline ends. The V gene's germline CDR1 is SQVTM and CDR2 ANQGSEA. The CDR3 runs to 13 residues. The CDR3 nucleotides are TGCAGCGTGTCGGGACTCATGAACACTGAAGCTTTCTTT. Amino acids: CSVSGLMNTEAFF.

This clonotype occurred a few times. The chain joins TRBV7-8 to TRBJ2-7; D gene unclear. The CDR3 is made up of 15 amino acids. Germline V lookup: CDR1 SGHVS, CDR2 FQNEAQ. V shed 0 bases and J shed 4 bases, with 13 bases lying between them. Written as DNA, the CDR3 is TGTGCCAGCAGCTTAGCACCCCATTACGAGTACGAGCAGTACTTC. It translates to CASSLAPHYEYEQYF.

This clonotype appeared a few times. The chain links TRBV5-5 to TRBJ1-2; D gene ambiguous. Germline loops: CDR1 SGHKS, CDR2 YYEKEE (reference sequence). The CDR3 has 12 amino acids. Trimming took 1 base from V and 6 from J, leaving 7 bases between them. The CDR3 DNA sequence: TGTGCCAGCAGCTTGCGGCAGGATGGCTACACCTTC. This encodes CASSLRQDGYTF.

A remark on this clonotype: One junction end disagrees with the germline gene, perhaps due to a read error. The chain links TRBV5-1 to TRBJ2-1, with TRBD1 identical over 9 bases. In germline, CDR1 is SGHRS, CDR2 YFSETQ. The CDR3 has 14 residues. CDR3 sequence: CAGSTGQGPAEQFF. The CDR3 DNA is TGCGCCGGCAGCACGGGACAGGGTCCGGCTGAGCAGTTCTTC.

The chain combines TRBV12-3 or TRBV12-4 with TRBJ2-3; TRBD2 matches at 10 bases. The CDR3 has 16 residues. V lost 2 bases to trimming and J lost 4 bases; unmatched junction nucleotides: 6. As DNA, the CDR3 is TGTGCCAGCAGTTTATCCCTAGCGGGAGTTGCAGATACGCAGTATTTT. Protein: CASSLSLAGVADTQYF.

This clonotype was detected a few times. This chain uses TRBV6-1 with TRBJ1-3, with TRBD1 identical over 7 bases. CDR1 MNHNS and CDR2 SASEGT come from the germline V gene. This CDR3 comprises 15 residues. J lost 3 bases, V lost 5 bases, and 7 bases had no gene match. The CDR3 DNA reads TGTGCCAGCAGTCCCCTGACAGGGAGTGGAAACACCATATATTTT. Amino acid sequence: CASSPLTGSGNTIYF.

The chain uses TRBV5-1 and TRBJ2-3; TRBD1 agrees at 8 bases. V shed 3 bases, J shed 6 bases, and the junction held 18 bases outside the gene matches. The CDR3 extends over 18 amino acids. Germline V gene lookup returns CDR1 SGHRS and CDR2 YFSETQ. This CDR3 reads CASSSLLRTGLRRDTQYF. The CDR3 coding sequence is TGCGCCAGCAGCTCTTTGCTCCGGACAGGGCTCCGGCGCGATACGCAGTATTTT.

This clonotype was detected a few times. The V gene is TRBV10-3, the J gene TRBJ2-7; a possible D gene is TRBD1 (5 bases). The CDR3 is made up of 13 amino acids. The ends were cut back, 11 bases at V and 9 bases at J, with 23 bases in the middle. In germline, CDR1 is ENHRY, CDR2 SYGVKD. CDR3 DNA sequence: TGTGCCGTCCTCCCTACAGGAGCGTCGATGCAGTACTTC. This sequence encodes CAVLPTGASMQYF.

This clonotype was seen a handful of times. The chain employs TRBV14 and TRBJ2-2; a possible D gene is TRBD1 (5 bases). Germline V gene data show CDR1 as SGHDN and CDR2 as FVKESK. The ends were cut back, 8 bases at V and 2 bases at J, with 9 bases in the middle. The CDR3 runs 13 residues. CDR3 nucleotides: TGTGCCAGCCGACAGCAAAACACCGGGGAGCTGTTTTTT. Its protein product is CASRQQNTGELFF.

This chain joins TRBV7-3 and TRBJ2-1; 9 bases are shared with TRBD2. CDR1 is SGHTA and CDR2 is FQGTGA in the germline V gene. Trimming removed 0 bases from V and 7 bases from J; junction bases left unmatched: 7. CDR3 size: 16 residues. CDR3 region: CASSLTLGLAGNEQFF. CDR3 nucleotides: TGTGCCAGCAGCTTAACGTTAGGCCTAGCGGGAAATGAGCAGTTCTTC.

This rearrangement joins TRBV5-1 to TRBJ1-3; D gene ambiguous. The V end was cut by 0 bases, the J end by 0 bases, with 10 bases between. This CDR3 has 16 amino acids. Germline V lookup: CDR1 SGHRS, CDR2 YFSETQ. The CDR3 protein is CASSLDPANSGNTIYF. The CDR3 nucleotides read TGCGCCAGCAGCTTGGATCCAGCTAACTCTGGAAACACCATATATTTT.

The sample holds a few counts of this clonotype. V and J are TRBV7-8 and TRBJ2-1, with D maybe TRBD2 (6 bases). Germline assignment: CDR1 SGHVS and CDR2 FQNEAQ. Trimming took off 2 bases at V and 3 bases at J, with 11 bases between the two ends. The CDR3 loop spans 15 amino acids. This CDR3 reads CASSLSQGLYNEQFF. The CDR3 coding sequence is TGTGCCAGCAGCTTAAGTCAGGGACTCTACAATGAGCAGTTCTTC.

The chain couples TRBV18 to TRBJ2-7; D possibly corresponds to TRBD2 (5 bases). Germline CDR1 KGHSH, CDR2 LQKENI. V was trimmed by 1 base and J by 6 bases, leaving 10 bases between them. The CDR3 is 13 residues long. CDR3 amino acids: CASSPQGEGEQYF. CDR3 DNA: TGTGCCAGCTCACCACAGGGCGAGGGCGAGCAGTACTTC.

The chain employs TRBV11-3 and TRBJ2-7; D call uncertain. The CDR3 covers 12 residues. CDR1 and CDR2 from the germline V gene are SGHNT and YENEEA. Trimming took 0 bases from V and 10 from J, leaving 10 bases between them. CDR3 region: CASSLDGIRQYF. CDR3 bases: TGTGCCAGCAGCTTAGATGGGATTCGTCAGTACTTC.

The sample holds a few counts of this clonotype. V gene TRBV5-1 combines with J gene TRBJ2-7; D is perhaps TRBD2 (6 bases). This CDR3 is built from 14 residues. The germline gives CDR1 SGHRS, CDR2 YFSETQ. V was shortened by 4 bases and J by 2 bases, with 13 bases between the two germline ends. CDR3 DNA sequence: TGCGCCAGCAGCCCGGGAGTAGATCCCTACGAGCAGTACTTC. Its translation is CASSPGVDPYEQYF.

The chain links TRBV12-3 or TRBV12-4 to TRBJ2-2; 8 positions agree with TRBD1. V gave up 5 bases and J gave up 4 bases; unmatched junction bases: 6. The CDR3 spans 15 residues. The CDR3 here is CASSPTGATTGELFF. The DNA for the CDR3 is TGTGCCAGCAGTCCGACAGGGGCAACCACCGGGGAGCTGTTTTTT.

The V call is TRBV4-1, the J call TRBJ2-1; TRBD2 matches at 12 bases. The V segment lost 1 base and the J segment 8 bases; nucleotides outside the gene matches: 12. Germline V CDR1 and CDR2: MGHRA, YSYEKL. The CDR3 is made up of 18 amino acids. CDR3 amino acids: CASSQGLAGVGTSDEQFF. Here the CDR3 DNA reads TGCGCCAGCAGCCAAGGACTAGCGGGAGTAGGTACGTCAGATGAGCAGTTCTTC.

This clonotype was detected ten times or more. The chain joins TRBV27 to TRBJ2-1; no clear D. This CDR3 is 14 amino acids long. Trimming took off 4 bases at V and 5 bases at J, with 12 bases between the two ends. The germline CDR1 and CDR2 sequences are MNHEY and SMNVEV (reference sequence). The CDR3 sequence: CASSSRPTNNEQFF. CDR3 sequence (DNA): TGTGCCAGCAGTTCCCGGCCTACAAACAATGAGCAGTTCTTC.

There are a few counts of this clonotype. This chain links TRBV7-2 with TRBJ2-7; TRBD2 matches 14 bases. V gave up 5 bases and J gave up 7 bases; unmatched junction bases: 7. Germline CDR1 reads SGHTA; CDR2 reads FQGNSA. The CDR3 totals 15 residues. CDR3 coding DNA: TGTGCCAGCAGCGCGACTAGCGGGAGGGCGAGTGAGCAGTACTTC. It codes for CASSATSGRASEQYF.

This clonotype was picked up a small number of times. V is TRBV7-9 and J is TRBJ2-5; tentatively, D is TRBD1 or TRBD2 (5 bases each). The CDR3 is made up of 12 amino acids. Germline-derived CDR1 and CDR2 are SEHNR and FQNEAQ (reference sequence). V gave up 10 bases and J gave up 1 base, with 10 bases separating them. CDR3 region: CAIGTTQETQYF. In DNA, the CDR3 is TGTGCCATTGGGACGACCCAAGAGACCCAGTACTTC.

In nucleotides, the CDR3 is TGCAGTGCTAGTGGAGACACAGATACGCAGTATTTT. Encoded protein: CSASGDTDTQYF. The gene calls are TRBV20-1 and TRBJ2-3, with D unresolved. With 3 bases removed from V and 2 bases from J, the gap between germline ends came to 6 bases. The CDR3 runs 12 residues. Germline CDR1 and CDR2: DFQATT and SNEGSKA (reference sequence).

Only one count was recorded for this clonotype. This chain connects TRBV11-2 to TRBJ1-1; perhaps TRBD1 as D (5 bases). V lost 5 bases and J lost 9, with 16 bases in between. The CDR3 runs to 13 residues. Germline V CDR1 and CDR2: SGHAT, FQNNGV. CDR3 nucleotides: TGTGCCAGCAGCACCGGGACGGCACCCCAAGCTTTCTTT. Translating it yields CASSTGTAPQAFF.

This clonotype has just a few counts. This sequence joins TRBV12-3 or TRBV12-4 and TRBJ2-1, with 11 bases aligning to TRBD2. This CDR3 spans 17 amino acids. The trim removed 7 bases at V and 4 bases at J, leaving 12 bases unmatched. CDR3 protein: CASTLRGGLAVYNEQFF. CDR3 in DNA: TGTGCCAGCACCTTACGGGGGGGACTAGCGGTTTACAATGAGCAGTTCTTC.

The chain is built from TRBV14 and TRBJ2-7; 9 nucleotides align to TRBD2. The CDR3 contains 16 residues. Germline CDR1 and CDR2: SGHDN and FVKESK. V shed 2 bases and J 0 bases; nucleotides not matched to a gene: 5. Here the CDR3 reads CASSQSSGTVSYEQYF. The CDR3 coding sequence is TGTGCCAGCAGCCAATCTAGCGGGACGGTCTCCTACGAGCAGTACTTC.

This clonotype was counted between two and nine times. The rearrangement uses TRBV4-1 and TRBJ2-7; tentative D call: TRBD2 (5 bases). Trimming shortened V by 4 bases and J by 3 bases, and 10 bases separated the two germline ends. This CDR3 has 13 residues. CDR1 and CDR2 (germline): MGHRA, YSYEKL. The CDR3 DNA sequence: TGCGCCAGCAGCCTGGACTTACGCTACGAGCAGTACTTC. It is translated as CASSLDLRYEQYF.

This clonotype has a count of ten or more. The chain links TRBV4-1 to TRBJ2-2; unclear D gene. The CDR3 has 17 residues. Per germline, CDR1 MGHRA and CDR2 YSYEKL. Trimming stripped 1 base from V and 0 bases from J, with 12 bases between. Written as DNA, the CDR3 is TGCGCCAGCAGCCAAGTTTGGGTCCATCCGAACACCGGGGAGCTGTTTTTT. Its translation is CASSQVWVHPNTGELFF.

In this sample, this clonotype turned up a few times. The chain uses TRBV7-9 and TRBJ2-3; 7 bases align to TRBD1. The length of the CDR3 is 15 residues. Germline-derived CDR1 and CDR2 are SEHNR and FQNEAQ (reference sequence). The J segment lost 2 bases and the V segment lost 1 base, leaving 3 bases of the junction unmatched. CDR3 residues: CASSLEGQYTDTQYF. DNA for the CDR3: TGTGCCAGCAGCTTAGAGGGACAGTACACAGATACGCAGTATTTT.